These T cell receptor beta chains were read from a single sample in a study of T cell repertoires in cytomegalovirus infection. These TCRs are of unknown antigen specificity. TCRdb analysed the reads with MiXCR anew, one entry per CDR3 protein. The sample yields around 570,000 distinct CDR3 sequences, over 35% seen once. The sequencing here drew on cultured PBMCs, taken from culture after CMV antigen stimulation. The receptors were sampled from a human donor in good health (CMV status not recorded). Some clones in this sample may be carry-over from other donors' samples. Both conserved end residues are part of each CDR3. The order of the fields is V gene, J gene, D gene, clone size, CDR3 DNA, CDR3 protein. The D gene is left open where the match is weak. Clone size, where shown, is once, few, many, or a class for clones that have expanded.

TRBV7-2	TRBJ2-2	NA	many	TGTGCCAGCAGCCAACGAGGACCACAAAACACCGGGGAGCTGTTTTTT	CASSQRGPQNTGELFF
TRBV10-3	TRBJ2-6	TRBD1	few	TGTGCCATCGCCGGGACAGGGCCTTACTCTGGGGCCAACGTCCTGACTTTC	CAIAGTGPYSGANVLTF
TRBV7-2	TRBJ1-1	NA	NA	TGTGCCAGCAGCCCAGGACAGCTGGGGACTGAAGCTTTCTTT	CASSPGQLGTEAFF
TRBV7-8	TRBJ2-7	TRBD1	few	TGTGCCAGCGGGTGGGACAGGGGGTCCTACGAGCAGTACTTC	CASGWDRGSYEQYF
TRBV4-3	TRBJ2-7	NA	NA	TGCGCCAGCAGCCGGGACAGCGGGGGAGAGCAGTACTTC	CASSRDSGGEQYF
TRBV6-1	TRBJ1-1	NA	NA	TGTGCCAGCAGTGAACGGCCTAGGAACACTGAAGCTTTCTTT	CASSERPRNTEAFF
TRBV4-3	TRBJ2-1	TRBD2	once	TGCGCCAGCAGCCAAGCCCTTCCTCGGCTAGCGGATAACAATGAGCAGTTCTTC	CASSQALPRLADNNEQFF
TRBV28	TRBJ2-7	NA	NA	TGTGCCAGCACCCCAGTGGGGCGACCAGGCGAGCAGTACTTC	CASTPVGRPGEQYF
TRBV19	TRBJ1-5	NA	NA	TGTGCCAGTAGTAGGGGGGCCTCGGGCCAGCCCCAGCATTTT	CASSRGASGQPQHF
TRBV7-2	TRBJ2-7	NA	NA	TGTGCCAGCAGCCCGACCCCCCAGGTAGAGCAGTACTTC	CASSPTPQVEQYF
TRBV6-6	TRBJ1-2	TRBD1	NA	TGTGCCAGCAGCGGGACAGGGGGTGGCTATGGCTACACCTTC	CASSGTGGGYGYTF
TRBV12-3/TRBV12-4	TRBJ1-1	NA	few	TGTGCCAGCAGTTTATTAGGTCTAGAGGCTTTCTTT	CASSLLGLEAFF
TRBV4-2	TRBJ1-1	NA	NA	TGTGCCAGCAGCCAAGATTTGGGGGGGCGCACTGAAGCTTTCTTT	CASSQDLGGRTEAFF
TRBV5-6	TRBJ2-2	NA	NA	TGTGCCAGCAGCTTGCTGGGACACAAAGGAAACACCGGGGAGCTGTTTTTT	CASSLLGHKGNTGELFF
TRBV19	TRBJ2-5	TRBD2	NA	TGTGCCAGCACTTCAGGCAGCGGGGCGGAGACCCAGTACTTC	CASTSGSGAETQYF
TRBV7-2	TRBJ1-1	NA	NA	TGTGCCAGCAGCTTAGGGAGGTCGGGGATCGACACTGAAGCTTTCTTT	CASSLGRSGIDTEAFF
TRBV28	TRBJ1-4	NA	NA	TGTGCCAGCAGCCCGAATGCGAGAAAACTGTTTTTT	CASSPNARKLFF
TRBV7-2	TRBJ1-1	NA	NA	TGTGCCAGCAGCCCTAGGGTAGGGGGAACTGAAGCTTTCTTT	CASSPRVGGTEAFF
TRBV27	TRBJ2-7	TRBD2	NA	TGTGCCAGCAGGCGGACTAGCGGGAGGGTATACGAGCAGTACTTC	CASRRTSGRVYEQYF
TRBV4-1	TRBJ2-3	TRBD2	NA	TGCGCCAGCAGCCACCCTAGGCAGCGGGGGACGCTGGGTACGCAGTATTTT	CASSHPRQRGTLGTQYF
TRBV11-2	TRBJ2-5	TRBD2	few	TGTGCCAGCAGCCCACATCTAGGACTAGCGGGGGGGCCGCGAGAGACCCAGTACTTC	CASSPHLGLAGGPRETQYF
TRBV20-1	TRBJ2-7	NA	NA	TGCAGTGCCCCGGGAGTTTTACGCGAGCAGTACTTC	CSAPGVLREQYF
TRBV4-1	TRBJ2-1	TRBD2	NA	TGCGCCAGCAGCCAAGTTGCGGGAGGTCCTACCAATGAGCAGTTCTTC	CASSQVAGGPTNEQFF
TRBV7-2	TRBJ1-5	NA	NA	TGTGCCAGCAGCTTAGATGCTCCCCCAATCATACCCCAGCATTTT	CASSLDAPPIIPQHF
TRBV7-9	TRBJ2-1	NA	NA	TGTGCCAGCAGCTTAACGGGGGGCCCCAATGAGCAGTTCTTC	CASSLTGGPNEQFF
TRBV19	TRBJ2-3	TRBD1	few	TGTGCCAGTAGTACCCCCGACAGGGGGCGAACAGATACGCAGTATTTT	CASSTPDRGRTDTQYF
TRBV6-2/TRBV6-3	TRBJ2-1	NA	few	TGTGCCAGCAGACACCGGGCTCCCTCCTACAATGAGCAGTTCTTC	CASRHRAPSYNEQFF
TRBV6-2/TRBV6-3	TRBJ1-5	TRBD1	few	TGTGCCAGCAGTTCCACCGGGACAGGGGTTCAGCCCCAGCATTTT	CASSSTGTGVQPQHF
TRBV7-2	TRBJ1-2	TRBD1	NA	TGTGCCAGCAGCTTCCAGTACGACAGGGGTGGCTACACCTTC	CASSFQYDRGGYTF
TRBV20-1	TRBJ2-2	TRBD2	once	TGCAGTGCTAGAGCGAAGCGGGAGGCCCTTAGCACCGGGGAGCTGTTTTTT	CSARAKREALSTGELFF
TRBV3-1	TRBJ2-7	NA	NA	TGTGCCAGCAGCGGGACAACCTCTTTCTACGAGCAGTACTTC	CASSGTTSFYEQYF
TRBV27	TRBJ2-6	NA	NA	TGTGCCAGCAGCCCAACTATTAGCTCTGGGGCCAACGTCCTGACTTTC	CASSPTISSGANVLTF
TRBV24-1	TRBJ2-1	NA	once	TGTGCCACCAGTGATAGTTTCCAGGCCCCAAATGAGCAGTTCTTC	CATSDSFQAPNEQFF
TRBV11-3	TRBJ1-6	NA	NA	TGTGCCAGCACCCCCCCAGGGTGGCGGAATTCACCCCTCCACTTT	CASTPPGWRNSPLHF
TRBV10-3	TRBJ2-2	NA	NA	TGTGCCATTGGGGGACTGGCCGGGGAGCTGTTTTTT	CAIGGLAGELFF
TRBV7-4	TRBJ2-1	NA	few	TGTGCCAGCAACCCCGACAGAACGTCCTACAATGAGCAGTTCTTC	CASNPDRTSYNEQFF
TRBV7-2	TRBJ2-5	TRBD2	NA	TGTGCCAGCAGCTTAGGACCTAGCGGGAGGACCCAAGAGACCCAGTACTTC	CASSLGPSGRTQETQYF
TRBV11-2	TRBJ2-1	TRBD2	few	TGTGCCAGCAGGTCAACCGGGACTAGCGGGAGAAAGTTCTTC	CASRSTGTSGRKFF
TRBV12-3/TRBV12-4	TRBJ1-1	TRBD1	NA	TGTGCCATCGGGACAGGGGCGGGCACTGAAGCTTTCTTT	CAIGTGAGTEAFF
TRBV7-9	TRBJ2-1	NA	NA	TGTGCCAGCACCCGCTTATATGAGCAGTTCTTC	CASTRLYEQFF
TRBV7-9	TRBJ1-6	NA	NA	TGTGCCAGCAGCCTCAAGACCGGGATTACCAGTTCACCCCTCCACTTT	CASSLKTGITSSPLHF
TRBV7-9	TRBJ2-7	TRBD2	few	TGTGCCAGCAGCCCCCCCGAGGGACTAGCGGGAGTGGGAAGCTCCTACGAGCAGTACTTC	CASSPPEGLAGVGSSYEQYF
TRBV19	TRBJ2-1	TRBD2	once	TGTGCCAGTAGCCCACCGGGACTAGCGGGTTCGGGGCAGTTCTTC	CASSPPGLAGSGQFF
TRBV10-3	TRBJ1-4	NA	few	TGTGCCATCAGTGGTGCCGCACGACCGGGGGAAAAACTGTTTTTT	CAISGAARPGEKLFF
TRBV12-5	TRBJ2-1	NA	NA	TGTGCTAGTGGGGCGGGGACACCCTACAATGAGCAGTTCTTC	CASGAGTPYNEQFF
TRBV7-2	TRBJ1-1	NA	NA	TGTGCCAGCAGCTTACAGGGGATGGGCACTGAAGCTTTCTTT	CASSLQGMGTEAFF
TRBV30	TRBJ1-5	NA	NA	TGTGCCTGGAGTGCTCAGGGGACTCAGCCCCAGCATTTT	CAWSAQGTQPQHF
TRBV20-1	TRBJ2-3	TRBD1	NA	TGCAGTGCTAGAGGGATTACGCAGGGGGCAACCACAGATACGCAGTATTTT	CSARGITQGATTDTQYF
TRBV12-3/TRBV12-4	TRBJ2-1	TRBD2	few	TGTGCCAGCAGTCCCGGGACTAGTAACTTCGATGAGCAGTTCTTC	CASSPGTSNFDEQFF
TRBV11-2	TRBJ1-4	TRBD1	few	TGTGCCAGCAGGGACAGGGTTTTCGCGCGTGAAAAACTGTTTTTT	CASRDRVFAREKLFF
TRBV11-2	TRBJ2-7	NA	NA	TGTGCCAGCAGCTTAGCTGGTCGGGATTGGTACTTC	CASSLAGRDWYF
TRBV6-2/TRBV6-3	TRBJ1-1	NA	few	TGTGCCAGCAGTTACTCTCCAAAGAACACTGAAGCTTTCTTT	CASSYSPKNTEAFF
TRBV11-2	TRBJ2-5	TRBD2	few	TGTGCCAGCAGCGTTGCCCCCGCTAGCGGACAAGAGACCCAGTACTTC	CASSVAPASGQETQYF
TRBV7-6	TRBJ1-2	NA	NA	TGTGCCAGCAGCTTAGTGGATCTCTATGGCTACACCTTC	CASSLVDLYGYTF
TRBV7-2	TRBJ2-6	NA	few	TGTGCCAGCAGCTTATCTGCCCCCGTCCCGTCAGCCTCTGGGGCCAACGTCCTGACTTTC	CASSLSAPVPSASGANVLTF
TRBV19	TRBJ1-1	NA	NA	TGTGCCAGTAGTGCCGAGGACAGATACACTGAAGCTTTCTTT	CASSAEDRYTEAFF
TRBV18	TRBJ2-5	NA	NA	TGTGCCAGCTCACCTTATGGGGGCCGGGAGACCCAGTACTTC	CASSPYGGRETQYF
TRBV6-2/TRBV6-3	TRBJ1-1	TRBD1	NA	TGTGCCAGCAGTTACTCGGCAGGGGGCCCTGAAGCTTTCTTT	CASSYSAGGPEAFF
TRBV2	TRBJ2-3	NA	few	TGTGCCAGCAGTGAAGCGAGGGTGTATTTT	CASSEARVYF
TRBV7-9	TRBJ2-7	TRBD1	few	TGTGCCAGCAGCCCACCGGGGACAGGGGGCGAGCAGTACTTC	CASSPPGTGGEQYF